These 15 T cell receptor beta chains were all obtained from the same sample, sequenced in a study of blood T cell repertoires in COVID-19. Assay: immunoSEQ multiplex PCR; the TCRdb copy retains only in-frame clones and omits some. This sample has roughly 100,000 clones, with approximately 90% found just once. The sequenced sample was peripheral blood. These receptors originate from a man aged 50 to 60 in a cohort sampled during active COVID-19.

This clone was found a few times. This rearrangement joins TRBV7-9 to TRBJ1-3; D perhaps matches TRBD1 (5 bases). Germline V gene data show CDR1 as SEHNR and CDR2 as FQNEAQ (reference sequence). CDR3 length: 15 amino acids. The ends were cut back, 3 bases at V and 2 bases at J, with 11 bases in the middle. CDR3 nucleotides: TGTGCCAGCAGCTTGGGAGGGGTGACTGGAAACACCATATATTTT. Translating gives CASSLGGVTGNTIYF.

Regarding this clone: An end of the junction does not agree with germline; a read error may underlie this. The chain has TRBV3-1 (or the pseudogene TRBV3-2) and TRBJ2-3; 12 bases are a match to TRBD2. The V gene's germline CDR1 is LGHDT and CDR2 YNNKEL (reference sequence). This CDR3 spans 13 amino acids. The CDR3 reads CASSQVLAGGPHF. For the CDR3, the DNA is TGTGCCAGCAGCCAGGTTCTAGCGGGGGGGCCGCATTTT.

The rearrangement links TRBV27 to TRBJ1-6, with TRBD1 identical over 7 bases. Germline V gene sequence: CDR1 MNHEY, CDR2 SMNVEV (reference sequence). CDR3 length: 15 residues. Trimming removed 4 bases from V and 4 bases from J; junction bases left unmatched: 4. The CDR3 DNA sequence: TGTGCCAGCAGTTCGCGGGGACAGTATAATTCACCCCTCCACTTT. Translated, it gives CASSSRGQYNSPLHF.

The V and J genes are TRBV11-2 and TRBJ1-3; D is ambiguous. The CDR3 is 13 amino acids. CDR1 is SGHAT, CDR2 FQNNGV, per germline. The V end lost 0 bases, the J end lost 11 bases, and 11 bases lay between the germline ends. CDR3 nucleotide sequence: TGTGCCAGCAGCTTAGAACCCTACAGTCCCATATATTTT. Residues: CASSLEPYSPIYF.

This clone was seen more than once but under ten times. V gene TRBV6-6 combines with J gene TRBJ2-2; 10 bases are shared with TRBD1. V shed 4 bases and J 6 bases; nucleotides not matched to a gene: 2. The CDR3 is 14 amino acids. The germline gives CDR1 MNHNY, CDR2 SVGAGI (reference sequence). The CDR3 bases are TGTGCCAGCAGTTCCGGGACAGGGGCCGGGGAGCTGTTTTTT. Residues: CASSSGTGAGELFF.

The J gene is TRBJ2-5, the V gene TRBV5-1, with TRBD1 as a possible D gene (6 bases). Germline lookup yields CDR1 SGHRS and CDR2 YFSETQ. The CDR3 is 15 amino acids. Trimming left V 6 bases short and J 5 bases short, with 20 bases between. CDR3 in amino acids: CASNQGHGGLETQYF. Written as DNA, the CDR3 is TGCGCCAGCAACCAGGGACACGGCGGTCTCGAGACCCAGTACTTC.

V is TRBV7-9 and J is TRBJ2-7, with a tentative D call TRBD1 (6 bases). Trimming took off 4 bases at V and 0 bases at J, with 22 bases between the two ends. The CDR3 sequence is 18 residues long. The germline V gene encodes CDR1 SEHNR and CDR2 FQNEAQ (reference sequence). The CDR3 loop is CASSSTTGTLPSSYEQYF. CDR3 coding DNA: TGTGCCAGCAGCTCTACCACAGGGACCCTGCCGTCCTCCTACGAGCAGTACTTC.

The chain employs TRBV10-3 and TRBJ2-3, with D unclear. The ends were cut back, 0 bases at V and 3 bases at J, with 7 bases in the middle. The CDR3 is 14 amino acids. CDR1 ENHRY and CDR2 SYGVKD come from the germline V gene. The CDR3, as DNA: TGTGCCATCAGTGAGTCGTCAGGTACAGATACGCAGTATTTT. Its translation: CAISESSGTDTQYF.

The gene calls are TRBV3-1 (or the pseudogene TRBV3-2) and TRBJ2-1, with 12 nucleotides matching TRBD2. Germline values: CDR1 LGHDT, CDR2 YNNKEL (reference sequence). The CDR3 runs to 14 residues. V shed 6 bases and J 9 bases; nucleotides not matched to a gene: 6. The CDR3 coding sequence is TGTGCCAGCAGGTCTAGCGGGGGGGACATTGAGCAGTTCTTC. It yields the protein CASRSSGGDIEQFF.

The CDR3 DNA sequence: TGTGCCAGCAGCACGGGACAGGGGAACACTGAAGCTTTCTTT. Its protein is CASSTGQGNTEAFF. J is TRBJ1-1 and V is TRBV9; 9 nucleotides match TRBD1. The CDR3 has 14 residues. Unmatched junction bases numbered 2, after V lost 4 bases and J lost 1 base. Germline CDR1 is SGDLS and CDR2 is YYNGEE.

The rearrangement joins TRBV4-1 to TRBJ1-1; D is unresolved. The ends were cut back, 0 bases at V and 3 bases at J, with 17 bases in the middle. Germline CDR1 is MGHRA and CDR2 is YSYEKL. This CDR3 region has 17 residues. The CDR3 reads CASSQESPVQIDTEAFF. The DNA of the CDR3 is TGCGCCAGCAGCCAAGAAAGTCCGGTACAGATTGACACTGAAGCTTTCTTT.

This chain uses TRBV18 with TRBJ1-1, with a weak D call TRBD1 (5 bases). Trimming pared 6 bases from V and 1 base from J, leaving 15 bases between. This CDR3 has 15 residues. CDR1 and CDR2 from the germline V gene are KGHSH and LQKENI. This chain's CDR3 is CASSLLGVQNTEAFF. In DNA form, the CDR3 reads TGTGCCAGCTCTCTGTTAGGGGTGCAGAACACTGAAGCTTTCTTT.

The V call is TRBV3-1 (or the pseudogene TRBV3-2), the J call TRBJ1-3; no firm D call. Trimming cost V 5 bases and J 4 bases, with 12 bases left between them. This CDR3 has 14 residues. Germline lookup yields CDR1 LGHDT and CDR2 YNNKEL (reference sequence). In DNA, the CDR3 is TGTGCCAGCAGCTACGGAGGGTCCGGAAACACCATATATTTT. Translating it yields CASSYGGSGNTIYF.

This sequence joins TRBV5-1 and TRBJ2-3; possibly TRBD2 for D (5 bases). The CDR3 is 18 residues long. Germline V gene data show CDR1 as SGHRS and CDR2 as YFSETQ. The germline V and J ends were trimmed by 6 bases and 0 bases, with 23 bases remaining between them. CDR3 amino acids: CASTLTVLSGTSTDTQYF. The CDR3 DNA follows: TGCGCCAGCACCTTAACCGTATTAAGCGGCACTAGCACAGATACGCAGTATTTT.

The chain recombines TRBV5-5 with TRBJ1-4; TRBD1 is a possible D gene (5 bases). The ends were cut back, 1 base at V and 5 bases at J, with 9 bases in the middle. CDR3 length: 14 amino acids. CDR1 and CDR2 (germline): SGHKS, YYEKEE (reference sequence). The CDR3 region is CASSLYGGNEKLFF. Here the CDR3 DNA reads TGTGCCAGCAGCTTGTACGGGGGGAATGAAAAACTGTTTTTT.